This TCR beta chain is from a study of immune evolution from preneoplasia to lung adenocarcinoma. Study conclusions and caveats: Clonality was highest in normal lung, lower in later-stage lesions apparently.

Concerning this clone itself: Its antigen is still unknown.

V shed 6 bases and J shed 5 bases, with 10 bases lying between them. This CDR3 is built from 12 residues. CDR1 and CDR2 from the germline V gene are ENHRY and SYGVKD. TCRdb's table, derived via immunoSEQ multiplex PCR, lists solely in-frame clones and lacks some. The data show tens of thousands of clones, roughly four fifths seen once. Resections took place in Japan or China from about 2013 to 2018. Histologic diagnosis was independently verified by two lung pathologists. After pathologic assessment, macro-dissection selected premalignant or tumor cells for extraction. This chain links TRBV10-3 with TRBJ2-5; D possibly corresponds to TRBD1 (5 bases). The sequencing input was FFPE invasive lung adenocarcinoma tissue. This receptor was taken from a person aged 55 to 75 with lung adenocarcinoma. CDR3 sequence reads: CAISGQGETQYF. The CDR3 coding sequence is TGTGCCATCAGCGGACAAGGGGAGACCCAGTACTTC.